The T cell receptor beta chain under discussion was sequenced for a study of OX40 agonist ivuxolimab in advanced cancers. Study results and limitations: Relative to CD4+, CD8+ T cells held more expanded clones on average.

Profiled with immunoSEQ multiplex PCR; TCRdb holds only in-frame clones, not every one. The table has around 43,000 clones, roughly nine tenths seen once; the top ten hold approximately 13%. Trimming stripped 8 bases from V and 11 bases from J, with 12 bases between. The V gene's germline CDR1 is LNHDA and CDR2 SQIVND (reference sequence). The CDR3 consists of 10 residues. About this clone: Its antigen remains unidentified.

Patients who had autoimmune disease history or got systemic immunosuppression were left out. This clonotype originated in an adult with an advanced solid tumor such as melanoma, head and neck, liver or kidney cancer. The source was CD4+ or CD8+ T cells sorted from blood, collected in a trial of the OX40 agonist ivuxolimab. The chain joins TRBV19 to TRBJ1-1; D remains ambiguous. The CDR3 loop reads CASFRGRAFF. CDR3 sequence (DNA): TGTGCCAGTTTCAGAGGACGGGCTTTCTTT.